The rows below give T cell receptor beta chains drawn from one sample of a study of cytomegalovirus exposure and HLA in healthy donors. The repertoire was sequenced with immunoSEQ multiplex PCR; TCRdb's copy has only in-frame clones and lacks some. The top ten hold roughly 6.2% of the sample, which has some 160,000 clones, approximately 80% seen once. Sequenced: PBMCs. The receptors here all came from a male donor in good health and CMV-seropositive. CDR3s include the opening cysteine and the closing phenylalanine or tryptophan. D genes are given only for firm matches. Size is omitted from some rows. Given values are once, few, many or a class for expanded clones.

v_call	clone_size	j_call	d_call	cdr3_aa	cdr3_nt
TRBV5-1	.	TRBJ2-7	TRBD2	CASRRSSGNGEQYF	TGCGCCAGCAGGCGTTCTAGCGGGAACGGCGAGCAGTACTTC
TRBV4-3	.	TRBJ2-1	TRBD2	CASSQRTSGVYNEQFF	TGCGCCAGCAGCCAGCGTACTAGCGGGGTTTACAATGAGCAGTTCTTC
TRBV2	few	TRBJ2-5	.	CASKAGRGWRETQYF	TGTGCCAGTAAGGCCGGGAGAGGTTGGCGGGAGACCCAGTACTTC
TRBV5-5	.	TRBJ1-5	.	CASSLVIAKNQPQHF	TGTGCCAGCAGCTTGGTTATCGCTAAAAATCAGCCCCAGCATTTT
TRBV4-1	.	TRBJ2-7	TRBD2	CASSRASSGASYEQYF	TGCGCCAGCAGCCGGGCATCTAGCGGGGCCTCCTACGAGCAGTACTTC
TRBV19	.	TRBJ2-7	.	CASSTVAVSSYEQYF	TGTGCCAGTAGTACGGTGGCGGTTAGCTCCTACGAGCAGTACTTC
TRBV27	.	TRBJ2-7	.	CASSLTGGLSEQYF	TGTGCCAGCAGCTTAACCGGGGGGCTGAGCGAGCAGTACTTC
TRBV9	once	TRBJ2-7	.	CASSAAEGYEQYF	TGTGCCAGCAGTGCCGCGGAGGGCTACGAGCAGTACTTC
TRBV9	.	TRBJ2-7	TRBD1	CASSEQGQGTHEQYF	TGTGCCAGCAGCGAGCAGGGACAGGGGACCCACGAGCAGTACTTC
TRBV10-3	.	TRBJ2-3	TRBD2	CAIRAGRITDTQYF	TGTGCCATCAGAGCGGGACGCATCACAGATACGCAGTATTTT
TRBV9	.	TRBJ2-7	.	CASTRGQTYEQYF	TGTGCCAGCACCCGAGGGCAGACCTACGAGCAGTACTTC
TRBV6-6	.	TRBJ2-2	TRBD1	CASRDTGGNTGELFF	TGTGCCAGCAGGGACACAGGGGGGAACACCGGGGAGCTGTTTTTT
TRBV7-9	.	TRBJ2-7	TRBD2	CASSLLAGVPHEQYF	TGTGCCAGCAGCCTCCTAGCGGGAGTGCCCCACGAGCAGTACTTC
TRBV19	.	TRBJ2-7	.	CASSIGYGNIYEQYF	TGTGCCAGTAGTATAGGGTACGGTAATATTTACGAGCAGTACTTC
TRBV5-1	.	TRBJ2-7	.	CASSLGGFYGEQYF	TGCGCCAGCAGCTTGGGTGGTTTCTACGGCGAGCAGTACTTC
TRBV6-1	.	TRBJ2-7	.	CATQTIHEQYF	TGTGCCACCCAGACAATCCACGAGCAGTACTTC
TRBV12-5	.	TRBJ2-3	.	CASGPRDTDTQYF	TGTGCTAGTGGTCCTCGGGACACAGATACGCAGTATTTT
TRBV9	.	TRBJ2-7	TRBD2	CASSASGRNPYEQYF	TGTGCCAGCAGCGCCAGCGGGAGGAACCCCTACGAGCAGTACTTC
TRBV21-1	.	TRBJ1-3	.	CASSKTGVGNTIYF	TGTGCCAGCAGCAAAACAGGGGTAGGAAACACCATATATTTT
TRBV2	few	TRBJ2-3	TRBD2	CASSEERGGGTDTQYF	TGTGCCAGCAGTGAAGAGCGGGGCGGGGGCACAGATACGCAGTATTTT
TRBV7-9	.	TRBJ2-2	.	CASSSRGATNTGELFF	TGTGCCAGCAGCTCCCGTGGGGCTACGAACACCGGGGAGCTGTTTTTT
TRBV14	.	TRBJ2-3	TRBD2	CASSLGLATDTQYF	TGTGCCAGCAGCCTTGGACTAGCGACAGATACGCAGTATTTT
TRBV11-2	.	TRBJ1-2	.	CASSLGGVRGYTF	TGTGCCAGCAGCTTAGGGGGGGTGCGAGGCTACACCTTC
TRBV5-5	.	TRBJ2-7	TRBD2	CASSLRLAGGYEQYF	TGTGCCAGCAGCTTGCGACTAGCGGGAGGCTACGAGCAGTACTTC
TRBV21-1	.	TRBJ2-7	.	CASSPRTGGEHKSRHEQYF	TGTGCCAGCAGCCCCCGGACAGGGGGCGAACACAAGAGTCGCCACGAGCAGTACTTC
TRBV6-1	few	TRBJ1-1	.	CASSRNTEAFF	TGTGCCAGCAGCAGGAACACTGAAGCTTTCTTT
TRBV5-1	.	TRBJ1-1	TRBD1	CASSSKTGGTEAFF	TGCGCCAGCAGCTCAAAAACAGGGGGCACTGAAGCTTTCTTT
TRBV6-1	few	TRBJ1-5	.	CASSGRRAGIDQPQHF	TGTGCCAGCAGTGGACGGAGGGCAGGGATAGATCAGCCCCAGCATTTT
TRBV16	.	TRBJ1-1	.	CASSQSRGNTEAFF	TGTGCCAGCAGCCAATCCCGGGGGAACACTGAAGCTTTCTTT
TRBV19	.	TRBJ2-7	TRBD2	CASSLRGSGFIYEQYF	TGTGCCAGTAGTCTCCGGGGTAGCGGGTTCATATACGAGCAGTACTTC
TRBV7-9	.	TRBJ2-2	.	CASSLEDVRGTGELFF	TGTGCCAGCAGCTTAGAAGACGTCCGGGGCACCGGGGAGCTGTTTTTT
TRBV9	.	TRBJ2-1	TRBD2	CASSVVPTSGSSYNEQFF	TGTGCCAGCAGCGTAGTCCCCACTAGCGGCAGCTCCTACAATGAGCAGTTCTTC
TRBV30	.	TRBJ2-4	TRBD1	CAWGTAKNIQYF	TGTGCCTGGGGGACAGCGAAAAACATTCAGTACTTC